This T cell receptor (beta chain) comes out of a study of CD8 T cells in Susac syndrome. Study observations and caveats: Acknowledgment was made by the study that its TCR sequencing and HLA analysis involved a relatively small number of individuals.

As for this clonotype: The antigen remains undetermined.

The CDR3 runs to 15 residues. Germline loops: CDR1 KGHDR, CDR2 SFDVKD. V lost 7 bases and J lost 8; bases outside the gene matches: 10. The sequenced target, TCR beta, came from blood CD8+ and CD4+ T cells. Random hexamers served to reverse transcribe about 0.5 to 1 ug RNA. TCRdb reanalysed the immunoSEQ multiplex PCR reads using MiXCR and keeps one entry per CDR3 protein. The sample yields 330,000 or so distinct CDR3 sequences, roughly 85% seen once. The TCR originated in a human donor with multiple sclerosis. This chain joins TRBV24-1 and TRBJ2-1; TRBD2 matches 10 bases. The sample consisted of CD8+ T cells from PBMCs. The CDR3 coding sequence is TGTGCCACCAGCGCAGCGGGAGGGCCTTTCTATGAGCAGTTCTTC. It specifies CATSAAGGPFYEQFF.